This T cell receptor beta chain was found in a study of chemoradiotherapy in HPV16-positive cancers. The table came from immunoSEQ multiplex PCR; TCRdb's copy has only in-frame clones and leaves some out. The table lists around 300 clones, roughly 90% of them singletons. CDR1 and CDR2 (germline): SGHKS, YYEKEE (reference sequence). The CDR3 is 16 residues long. With 3 bases clipped from V and 3 bases from J, the junction kept 7 bases outside the gene matches. V gene TRBV5-5 combines with J gene TRBJ2-3, with 10 positions matching TRBD2. Source: tumor tissue, taken from a patient who underwent chemoradiotherapy. The TCR comes from a human donor with HPV-associated anogenital cancer. The CDR3 loop reads CASSSPSGSTTDTQYF. The CDR3 coding sequence is TGTGCCAGCAGCTCACCTAGCGGGAGCACGACAGATACGCAGTATTTT. The full variable domain, with the rest looked up from reference TRBV5-5 and TRBJ2-3, is DAGVTQSPTHLIKTRGQQVTLRCSPISGHKSVSWYQQVLGQGPQFIFQYYEKEERGRGNFPDRFSARQFPNYSSELNVNALLLGDSALYLCASSSPSGSTTDTQYFGPGTRLTVL.